The present T cell receptor (beta chain) was sequenced within a study of T cells in Graves' hyperthyroidism and ophthalmopathy. Study-wide findings and caveats: Separation of ophthalmopathy from stable hyperthyroidism was achieved by a 13 V-J model.

This clonotype was recorded many times. Its antigen is unidentified. Patients with uncontrolled infections, other autoimmune diseases, pregnancy or lactation were excluded. Predating any ophthalmopathy symptoms, the blood sample was taken at first hyperthyroidism diagnosis. The investigators amplified TCR beta CDR3 regions from RNA transcripts. An initial round of RT-PCR targeting the TCR CDR3 relied on the HTBI primer set. TCRdb independently ran MiXCR on the multiplex PCR reads; one entry per CDR3 protein. This sample yields over 700,000 distinct CDR3 sequences, of which roughly 20% are seen a single time; 16% belongs to the top ten. The receptor's source is a woman in her fifties or sixties with Graves' hyperthyroidism that later progressed to Graves' ophthalmopathy. What was sequenced was blood.

The DNA of the CDR3 is TGCGCCAGCAGCCAATTACACAGGTCGATCACTGAAGCTTTCTTT. Protein: CASSQLHRSITEAFF. V gene TRBV4-1 combines with J gene TRBJ1-1; D is perhaps TRBD1 (5 bases). Between the trimmed V and J ends, which lost 2 bases and 4 bases, there was a span of 14 bases. The germline CDR1 and CDR2 sequences are MGHRA and YSYEKL. This CDR3 spans 15 amino acids.